The 30 T cell receptor beta chains reported below all come from one sample, sequenced in a study of graft-versus-host responses after intestinal transplantation. Their recognized antigens are unknown. Profiling relied on immunoSEQ multiplex PCR, and the TCRdb table lists in-frame clones only, not all of them. This sample has about 90,000 clones; 85% to 95% occur once, and the top ten carry 0.95% to 1.3%. Sequencing was performed on unstimulated CD8+ T cells sorted from spleen or lymph node cells, taken before transplant. Every receptor here comes from a human donor who was the organ donor for an intestinal transplant.

The chain has TRBV18 and TRBJ2-2; 12 bases fit TRBD1. Germline-derived CDR1 and CDR2 are KGHSH and LQKENI. J was trimmed by 1 base and V by 1 base; bases with no gene match: 7. The CDR3 extends over 19 amino acids. The CDR3 nucleotides read TGTGCCAGCTCACCACGGGACAGGGGGCTATCTAAGAACACCGGGGAGCTGTTTTTT. It yields the protein CASSPRDRGLSKNTGELFF.

The chain carries TRBV6-4 and TRBJ2-5; D is ambiguous. TRBJ2-7 explains the end of the DNA better; the J call may be wrong. Per the germline V gene, CDR1 is MRHNA and CDR2 is SNTAGT. The CDR3 consists of 16 residues. This CDR3 reads CASSDLARRLFYEQYF. The CDR3 coding sequence is TGTGCCAGCAGTGACCTTGCTCGGAGACTCTTCTACGAGCAGTACTTC.

The rearrangement uses TRBV5-4 and TRBJ2-7; 8 positions agree with TRBD1. The CDR3 runs to 15 residues. The germline CDR1 and CDR2 sequences are SGHNT and YYREEE (reference sequence). V gave up 4 bases and J gave up 3 bases; unmatched junction bases: 9. The CDR3 reads CASSETGTGDYEQYF. DNA for the CDR3: TGTGCCAGCAGCGAAACCGGGACAGGAGACTACGAGCAGTACTTC.

This rearrangement joins TRBV25-1 to TRBJ1-2; no reliable D call. The CDR3 has 13 residues. The V and J ends lost 3 bases and 4 bases respectively, with 9 bases between them. Germline-derived CDR1 and CDR2 are MGHDK and SYGVNS. For the CDR3, the DNA is TGTGCCAGCAGTGACCACGGGATCTATGGCTACACCTTC. This sequence encodes CASSDHGIYGYTF.

The chain joins TRBV6-1 to TRBJ2-1; D possibly corresponds to TRBD2 (5 bases). V gave up 4 bases and J gave up 14 bases, with 9 bases separating them. There are 10 residues in the CDR3. Germline assignment: CDR1 MNHNS and CDR2 SASEGT. The CDR3 reads CASSAPGKFF. The CDR3 DNA reads TGTGCCAGCAGTGCGCCCGGGAAGTTCTTC.

V and J are TRBV29-1 and TRBJ2-7; D ambiguous. The CDR3 runs 13 residues. Deletions cut 3 bases from V and 6 bases from J, with 15 bases between. Germline V gene lookup returns CDR1 SQVTM and CDR2 ANQGSEA. The CDR3 DNA follows: TGCAGCGTTGAGGAGCCCCCCGGCGGCGAGCAGTACTTC. Residues: CSVEEPPGGEQYF.

This clone turned up a few times. The CDR3 spells CSVPTSWDTQYF. The CDR3, as DNA: TGCAGCGTTCCGACTAGCTGGGATACGCAGTATTTT. This chain links TRBV29-1 with TRBJ2-3; 7 bases match TRBD2. The CDR3 is 12 residues long. V trimming: 5 bases; J trimming: 6 bases; junction bases outside the gene matches: 5. Germline CDR1 reads SQVTM; CDR2 reads ANQGSEA.

This chain joins TRBV11-2 and TRBJ2-5; 7 bases are a match to TRBD2. CDR1 is SGHAT and CDR2 is FQNNGV in the germline V gene. The trim removed 4 bases at V and 5 bases at J, leaving 1 base unmatched. This CDR3 region has 12 residues. CDR3 nucleotides: TGTGCCAGCAGCTACGGGGGGGAGACCCAGTACTTC. Protein: CASSYGGETQYF.

This clone was observed a single time. The chain couples TRBV2 to TRBJ2-7, with D perhaps TRBD2 (5 bases). The CDR3 has 12 residues. Germline V gives CDR1 SNHLY, CDR2 FYNNEI. Trimming removed 8 bases at V and 3 bases at J, with 11 bases between. CDR3 sequence (DNA): TGTGCCAGCGACCTCGCGGGCTACGAGCAGTACTTC. Its translation is CASDLAGYEQYF.

This clone has only a few counts. The chain links TRBV5-8 to TRBJ1-4, with a tentative D call TRBD1 (6 bases). The CDR3 extends over 13 amino acids. With 0 bases removed from V and 8 bases from J, the gap between germline ends came to 8 bases. Per germline, CDR1 SGHTS and CDR2 YDEGEE. The CDR3 loop is CASSLDRVEKLFF. The CDR3 DNA reads as TGTGCCAGCAGCTTGGACAGGGTCGAAAAACTGTTTTTT. The full variable domain, its missing parts supplied by reference TRBV5-8 and TRBJ1-4, is EAGVTQSPTHLIKTRGQQATLRCSPISGHTSVYWYQQALGLGLQFLLWYDEGEERNRGNFPPRFSGRQFPNYSSELNVNALELEDSALYLCASSLDRVEKLFFGSGTQLSVL.

The chain is built from TRBV6-5 and TRBJ1-1; unclear D gene. The germline V gene has CDR1 MNHEY and CDR2 SVGAGI. The CDR3 extends over 15 amino acids. Trimming removed 0 bases from V and 6 bases from J, with 14 bases in between. CDR3 protein: CASSYSWTEGAEAFF. The CDR3 DNA follows: TGTGCCAGCAGTTACTCTTGGACGGAGGGCGCTGAAGCTTTCTTT.

The chain couples TRBV10-3 to TRBJ2-3; TRBD2 matches at 10 bases. CDR1 is ENHRY and CDR2 is SYGVKD in the germline V gene. V shed 8 bases, J shed 4 bases, and the junction held 12 bases outside the gene matches. The length of the CDR3 is 16 residues. The CDR3 spells CAISSLGLASSDTQYF. The CDR3 nucleotides read TGTGCCATCTCGTCTCTGGGACTAGCGTCCTCAGATACGCAGTATTTT.

The gene calls are TRBV6-6 and TRBJ1-2; D not resolved. The CDR3 length is 16 residues. Trimming took off 5 bases at V and 0 bases at J, with 16 bases between the two ends. Germline CDR1 and CDR2: MNHNY and SVGAGI (reference sequence). CDR3 nucleotide sequence: TGTGCCAGCAGTACCCGGGGTGGCCGTCCTAACTATGGCTACACCTTC. It specifies CASSTRGGRPNYGYTF.

This chain connects TRBV27 to TRBJ2-3, with D hard to call. The V end lost 5 bases, the J end lost 6 bases, and 6 bases lay between the germline ends. From germline, CDR1 is MNHEY and CDR2 SMNVEV (reference sequence). The CDR3 sequence is 11 residues long. DNA of the CDR3: TGTGCCAGCAGTCCCTACGATACGCAGTATTTT. Encoded protein: CASSPYDTQYF.

The rearrangement joins TRBV4-1 to TRBJ2-5; D is possibly TRBD1 (6 bases). V lost 5 bases to trimming and J lost 0 bases, with 13 bases between them. This CDR3 has 15 amino acids. In germline, CDR1 is MGHRA, CDR2 YSYEKL. The CDR3, as DNA: TGCGCCAGCAGCGAAACAGGGACGGACCAAGAGACCCAGTACTTC. This codes for CASSETGTDQETQYF.

The V call is TRBV7-9, the J call TRBJ2-1; 8 bases are shared with TRBD1. The germline V gene encodes CDR1 SEHNR and CDR2 FQNEAQ (reference sequence). After removal of 4 bases from V and 3 bases from J, the junction contained 8 bases not matched to a gene. CDR3 length: 16 amino acids. DNA for the CDR3: TGTGCCAGCAGCTCAAGAACCGGGACAGGCTACAATGAGCAGTTCTTC. Translating it yields CASSSRTGTGYNEQFF.

This clone came up once. V gene TRBV5-1 combines with J gene TRBJ2-2; 10 bases are shared with TRBD2. V dropped 2 bases and J dropped 5; count of bases not matched to a gene: 6. The CDR3 contains 16 residues. Germline assignment: CDR1 SGHRS and CDR2 YFSETQ. The CDR3 is CASSFIGTSATGELFF. The CDR3 DNA is TGCGCCAGCAGCTTTATCGGGACTAGCGCAACCGGGGAGCTGTTTTTT.

This sequence joins TRBV30 and TRBJ2-1; 15 positions match TRBD2. This CDR3 has 14 amino acids. In germline, CDR1 is GTSNPN, CDR2 SVGIG (reference sequence). Trimming removed 3 bases from V and 8 bases from J; junction bases left unmatched: 2. This CDR3 is CAWSRTSGGDEQFF. CDR3 coding DNA: TGTGCCTGGAGCCGGACTAGCGGGGGGGATGAGCAGTTCTTC.

The chain joins TRBV13 to TRBJ2-3; 8 bases map to TRBD2. CDR1 is PRHDT and CDR2 is FYEKMQ in the germline V gene (reference sequence). This CDR3 has 16 amino acids. V shed 6 bases, J shed 1 base, and the junction held 9 bases outside the gene matches. CDR3 DNA: TGTGCCAGCAGTGACCTCGGGGGGGCGGGCACAGATACGCAGTATTTT. This sequence encodes CASSDLGGAGTDTQYF.

As regards this clone: Different DNA sequences within this sample yield the same CDR3. The chain joins TRBV7-9 to TRBJ2-5; no clear D. In germline, CDR1 is SEHNR, CDR2 FQNEAQ (reference sequence). With 6 bases removed from V and 4 bases from J, the gap between germline ends came to 6 bases. The CDR3 runs to 11 residues. The CDR3 nucleotides are TGTGCCAGCAGTCCCGGAGAGACCCAGTACTTC. Amino acid sequence: CASSPGETQYF.

This chain connects TRBV10-3 to TRBJ2-5; tentative D call: TRBD1 (6 bases). Near its end, the DNA agrees better with TRBJ2-7, so the J call may be wrong. From germline, CDR1 is ENHRY and CDR2 SYGVKD. The CDR3 loop spans 16 amino acids. The CDR3 nucleotides read TGTGCCATCAGTGAGTCATATCTCGGCAGGGGCTACGAGCAGTACTTC. This encodes CAISESYLGRGYEQYF.

V usage is TRBV4-1 and J usage is TRBJ2-1, with a possible D match to TRBD1 (6 bases). In germline, CDR1 is MGHRA, CDR2 YSYEKL. The CDR3 extends over 17 amino acids. The ends were cut back, 4 bases at V and 5 bases at J, with 21 bases in the middle. The CDR3 DNA is TGCGCCAGCAGCCCACCTAAAATTTTGGACAGCAACAATGAGCAGTTCTTC. Translated, it gives CASSPPKILDSNNEQFF.

J is TRBJ2-2 and V is TRBV13; possible D gene TRBD2, 6 bases. V gave up 1 base and J gave up 6 bases, with 12 bases separating them. The germline gives CDR1 PRHDT, CDR2 FYEKMQ (reference sequence). This CDR3 spans 15 amino acids. Written as DNA, the CDR3 is TGTGCCAGCAGCTTAGCGGGAGATCCGGCCGGGGAGCTGTTTTTT. It yields the protein CASSLAGDPAGELFF.

The V and J genes are TRBV30 and TRBJ1-2, with D possibly matching TRBD1 (5 bases). This CDR3 is built from 14 residues. With 0 bases removed from V and 8 bases from J, the gap between germline ends came to 16 bases. CDR1 and CDR2 from the germline V gene are GTSNPN and SVGIG (reference sequence). The CDR3 here is CAWSVLDTELGYTF. The CDR3 nucleotides are TGTGCCTGGAGTGTACTGGACACGGAGCTAGGCTACACCTTC. Drawing the rest from reference TRBV30 and TRBJ1-2, the complete variable domain is SQTIHQWPATLVQPVGSPLSLECTVEGTSNPNLYWYRQAAGRGLQLLFYSVGIGQISSEVPQNLSASRPQDRQFILSSKKLLLSDSGFYLCAWSVLDTELGYTFGSGTRLTVV.

The V and J genes are TRBV6-5 and TRBJ2-3; 14 bases map to TRBD2. The CDR3 consists of 16 residues. The germline CDR1 and CDR2 sequences are MNHEY and SVGAGI. The trim removed 3 bases at V and 6 bases at J, leaving 5 bases unmatched. CDR3 DNA sequence: TGTGCCAGCAGTTATGGGACTAGCGGGGGAGTGGATACGCAGTATTTT. Its translation is CASSYGTSGGVDTQYF.

The genes are TRBV4-2 and TRBJ2-5; TRBD2 agrees at 10 bases. CDR1 and CDR2 from the germline V gene are LGHNA and YNFKEQ. The CDR3 sequence is 17 residues long. J was trimmed by 4 bases and V by 0 bases; bases with no gene match: 8. DNA of the CDR3: TGTGCCAGCAGCCAAGATCGAGCGGGAGGGCCGCGAGAGACCCAGTACTTC. Residues: CASSQDRAGGPRETQYF.

The V gene is TRBV10-3, the J gene TRBJ2-7, with 7 bases identical to TRBD2. After removal of 10 bases from V and 4 bases from J, the junction contained 10 bases not matched to a gene. The V gene's germline CDR1 is ENHRY and CDR2 SYGVKD. This CDR3 is built from 13 residues. CDR3 residues: CATGGRVRYEQYF. The CDR3 nucleotides read TGTGCCACGGGGGGAAGGGTTAGGTACGAGCAGTACTTC.

V is TRBV7-2 and J is TRBJ2-1, with TRBD2 as a possible D gene (7 bases). This CDR3 comprises 16 residues. CDR1 is SGHTA, CDR2 FQGNSA, per germline. The V end lost 6 bases, the J end lost 2 bases, and 17 bases lay between the germline ends. The CDR3 sequence: CASRDVRGAPYNEQFF. The CDR3 coding sequence is TGTGCCAGCAGGGATGTCCGGGGGGCCCCCTACAATGAGCAGTTCTTC.

The chain is built from TRBV15 and TRBJ2-7; D is ambiguous. The CDR3 runs to 14 residues. V lost 5 bases and J 5 bases, leaving 16 bases between the germline ends. Per the germline V gene, CDR1 is LNHNV and CDR2 is YYDKDF (reference sequence). The chain's CDR3 is CATSDTRTADEQYF. The CDR3 nucleotides read TGTGCCACCAGCGACACCCGAACGGCAGACGAGCAGTACTTC.

The V and J genes are TRBV2 and TRBJ1-2, with 11 nucleotides matching TRBD1. Germline V gene sequence: CDR1 SNHLY, CDR2 FYNNEI. The CDR3 is 12 amino acids. The J segment lost 7 bases and the V segment lost 11 bases, leaving 6 bases of the junction unmatched. The CDR3 DNA is TGTGCCGGCCGGACAGGGGGCGCTGGCTACACCTTC. Amino acid sequence: CAGRTGGAGYTF.